This TCR beta chain was found in a study of blood T cell repertoires in COVID-19. Study at large: Samples taken during acute and convalescent COVID-19 were collected in the United States, Italy and Spain. T cells, B-cell-depleted T cells, or PBMCs supplied cDNA or gDNA.

The V and J ends lost 3 bases and 8 bases, in that order; junction bases with no gene match: 15. Germline V gene data show CDR1 as DFQATT and CDR2 as SNEGSKA (reference sequence). The CDR3 loop spans 17 amino acids. This clone was observed once. Original analysis: It was from reference gene primer amplification that nucleated cell counts were estimated. TCRdb's table, derived via immunoSEQ multiplex PCR, lists solely in-frame clones and lacks some. V and J calls and clone size follow that table, whereas D and trimming were derived from the DNA. The table includes under 200,000 clones, under 80% detected once.

This receptor was identified in a man aged 65-85 years with acute or convalescent COVID-19. The sequenced material came from peripheral blood. J is TRBJ2-1 and V is TRBV20-1; 11 positions agree with TRBD2. CDR3 coding DNA: TGCAGTGCTAGTCGTAGCGGGGGGGCCACTCAGTTCCATGAGCAGTTCTTC. This sequence encodes CSASRSGGATQFHEQFF.